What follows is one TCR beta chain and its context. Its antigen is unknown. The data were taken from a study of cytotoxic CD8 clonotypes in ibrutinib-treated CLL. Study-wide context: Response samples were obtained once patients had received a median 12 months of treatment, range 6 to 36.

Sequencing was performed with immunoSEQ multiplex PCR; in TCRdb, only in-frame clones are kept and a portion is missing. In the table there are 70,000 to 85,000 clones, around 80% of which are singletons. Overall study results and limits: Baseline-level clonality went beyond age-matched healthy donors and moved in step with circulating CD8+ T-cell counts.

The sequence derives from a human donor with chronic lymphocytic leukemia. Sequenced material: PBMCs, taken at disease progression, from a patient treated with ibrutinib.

Here the CDR3 reads CASSLATGFNGELFF. In DNA, the CDR3 is TGCGCCAGCAGCTTGGCCACAGGGTTTAACGGGGAGCTGTTTTTT. V usage is TRBV5-1 and J usage is TRBJ2-2; D possibly corresponds to TRBD1 (6 bases). Germline V gives CDR1 SGHRS, CDR2 YFSETQ. Deletions cut 0 bases from V and 7 bases from J, with 13 bases between. The length of the CDR3 is 15 residues. Using reference TRBV5-1 and TRBJ2-2 for the parts outside the CDR3, the full variable domain is KAGVTQTPRYLIKTRGQQVTLSCSPISGHRSVSWYQQTPGQGLQFLFEYFSETQRNKGNFPGRFSGRQFSNSRSEMNVSTLELGDSALYLCASSLATGFNGELFFGEGSRLTVL.